The 2 T cell receptor beta chains below all came from one sample that was sequenced in a study of T cells in localized non-small cell lung cancer. TCRdb's table, derived via immunoSEQ multiplex PCR, lists solely in-frame clones and lacks some. The sample includes about 56,000 clones, about nine tenths of them seen just once. This specimen consisted of peripheral blood, obtained before any cancer treatment. The receptors stem from a woman aged 35-70 years with stage I lung adenocarcinoma.

The CDR3, as DNA: TGTGCCAGCAGCTTGGTAGGGATTGGTGGCTACACCTTC. Its protein is CASSLVGIGGYTF. The chain combines TRBV5-6 with TRBJ1-2; D not certain. Trimming removed 0 bases from V and 7 bases from J, with 10 bases in between. Per the germline V gene, CDR1 is SGHDT and CDR2 is YYEEEE. The CDR3 totals 13 residues.

V gene TRBV5-1 combines with J gene TRBJ2-2; TRBD1 matches 8 bases. V was clipped by 4 bases and J by 0 bases; unmatched bases: 5. In germline, CDR1 is SGHRS, CDR2 YFSETQ. CDR3 length: 16 amino acids. The CDR3 spells CASSLSTGANTGELFF. The CDR3 DNA reads TGCGCCAGCAGCCTGTCGACAGGGGCGAACACCGGGGAGCTGTTTTTT.